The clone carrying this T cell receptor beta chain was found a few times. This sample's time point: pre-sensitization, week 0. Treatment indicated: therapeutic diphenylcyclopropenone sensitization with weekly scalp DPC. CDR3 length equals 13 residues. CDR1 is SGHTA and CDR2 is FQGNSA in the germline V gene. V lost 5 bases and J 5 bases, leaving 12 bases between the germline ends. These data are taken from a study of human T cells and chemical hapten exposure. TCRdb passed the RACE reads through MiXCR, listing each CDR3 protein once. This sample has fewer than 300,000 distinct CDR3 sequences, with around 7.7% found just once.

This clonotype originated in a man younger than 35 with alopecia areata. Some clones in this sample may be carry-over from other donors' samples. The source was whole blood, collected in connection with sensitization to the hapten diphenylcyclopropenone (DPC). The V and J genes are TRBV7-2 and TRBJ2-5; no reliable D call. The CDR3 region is CASSPWLWETQYF. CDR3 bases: TGTGCCAGCAGCCCCTGGCTCTGGGAGACCCAGTACTTC.